A selection of T cell receptor beta chains follows, all from one sample in a study of cytomegalovirus exposure and HLA in healthy donors. Only in-frame clones appear in the TCRdb table, and some are missing; sequencing was by immunoSEQ multiplex PCR. The repertoire includes about 140,000 clones, 80% to 85% of them detected once, and around 3.7% sits in the top ten. Sequencing was performed on PBMCs. The receptors originated from a male donor in good health and CMV-seronegative. The CDR3 runs from the conserved cysteine through the conserved F or W. A D gene is named only where the DNA matches it firmly. Some rows have no size entry. The others give once, few or many, or a class for an expanded clone.

TRBD2 | . | TRBJ2-7 | TRBV9 | TGTGCCAGCAGCGTAGGAAGCGGGGGATACGAGCAGTACTTC | CASSVGSGGYEQYF
. | few | TRBJ1-1 | TRBV7-9 | TGTGCCAGCAGCTTAGATCTAGGAGTGAACACTGAAGCTTTCTTT | CASSLDLGVNTEAFF
. | . | TRBJ2-3 | TRBV14 | TGTGCCAGCAGTTCCGGAGGTGCAGATACGCAGTATTTT | CASSSGGADTQYF
TRBD1 | . | TRBJ2-7 | TRBV30 | TGTGCCTGGATCGGGACAGGGGGTCCCTACGAGCAGTACTTC | CAWIGTGGPYEQYF
TRBD2 | . | TRBJ2-3 | TRBV7-2 | TGTGCCACCGAAGGACTAGCGGGTCTCCCAGCAGATACGCAGTATTTT | CATEGLAGLPADTQYF
. | . | TRBJ1-5 | TRBV27 | TGTGCCAGCAGTTCAAGTCTCGGAGGGGGCAATCAGCCCCAGCATTTT | CASSSSLGGGNQPQHF
. | . | TRBJ2-1 | TRBV5-1 | TGCGCCAGCAGCTTGGGGGGGCACAATGAGCAGTTCTTC | CASSLGGHNEQFF
. | . | TRBJ2-1 | TRBV15 | TGTGCCACCAGCAGAGGCCGGGATTTCTCCTACAATGAGCAGTTCTTC | CATSRGRDFSYNEQFF
. | . | TRBJ2-6 | TRBV4-3 | TGCGCCAGCAGCCAAGATACAGGGTGGAGGTCTGGGGCCAACGTCCTGACTTTC | CASSQDTGWRSGANVLTF
. | . | TRBJ1-3 | TRBV7-3 | TGTGCCAGCAGCTTAGTGGGGAGTGGAAACACCATATATTTT | CASSLVGSGNTIYF
TRBD1 | . | TRBJ1-2 | TRBV7-9 | TGTGCCAGCAGCTTAGCGGGGACAGGGAAGGGCGGCTACACCTTC | CASSLAGTGKGGYTF
. | . | TRBJ2-3 | TRBV7-9 | TGTGCCAGCAGCCCAAAAGGGGGACGGGGCACAGATACGCAGTATTTT | CASSPKGGRGTDTQYF
TRBD1 | . | TRBJ2-1 | TRBV13 | TGTGCCAGCAGCTCGGGACAGGGAGTCTACAATGAGCAGTTCTTC | CASSSGQGVYNEQFF
. | . | TRBJ1-1 | TRBV5-1 | TGCGCCAGCAGCTTGGATCCCGGGAACACTGAAGCTTTCTTT | CASSLDPGNTEAFF
TRBD1 | . | TRBJ2-7 | TRBV10-3 | TGTGCCATCAGTGAGGAGAACAGGGGAGCCGACGAGCAGTACTTC | CAISEENRGADEQYF
. | . | TRBJ2-2 | TRBV5-1 | TGCGCCAGCAGCTTCCAGGGGACTACCTACACCGGGGAGCTGTTTTTT | CASSFQGTTYTGELFF
. | few | TRBJ1-1 | TRBV7-6 | TGTGCCAGCAGCTTAGTACCGGCAGGTGAAGCTTTCTTT | CASSLVPAGEAFF
TRBD1 | . | TRBJ2-7 | TRBV5-4 | TGTGCCAGCAGCTTGGAGGACAGGGGACCAACCTACGAGCAGTACTTC | CASSLEDRGPTYEQYF
TRBD1 | . | TRBJ2-7 | TRBV2 | TGTGCCAGGACAAGGATTATGGGACAGGGCTCCTACGAGCAGTACTTC | CARTRIMGQGSYEQYF
. | . | TRBJ2-2 | TRBV15 | TGTGCCACCAGCAGAGGTCGAGGACTGACCGGGGAGCTGTTTTTT | CATSRGRGLTGELFF
TRBD2 | few | TRBJ2-3 | TRBV28 | TGTGCCATCAAGGGACTAGCGGGAGAAACAGATACGCAGTATTTT | CAIKGLAGETDTQYF
TRBD1 | . | TRBJ2-6 | TRBV5-1 | TGCGCCAGCAGCGCGACAGGGGGATCTGGGGCCAACGTCCTGACTTTC | CASSATGGSGANVLTF
. | . | TRBJ2-7 | TRBV21-1 | TGTGCCAGCAGCCCCCACAGGGCCTACGAGCAGTACTTC | CASSPHRAYEQYF
TRBD1 | once | TRBJ2-7 | TRBV2 | TGTGCCAGCAGTGAAGCGGGGGACAGGACTCCCTACGAGCAGTACTTC | CASSEAGDRTPYEQYF
TRBD1 | few | TRBJ2-1 | TRBV11-2 | TGTGCCAGCAGCTTAGCCCCTCTTGACAGGACAGGGCAGTTCTTC | CASSLAPLDRTGQFF
. | few | TRBJ2-1 | TRBV4-3 | TGCGCCAGCAGCCAATTGACCTTTAGCGGTTCCTATTACAATGAGCAGTTCTTC | CASSQLTFSGSYYNEQFF
. | . | TRBJ1-2 | TRBV28 | TGTGCCAGCAGTGGACAGAGATTCTATGGCTACACCTTC | CASSGQRFYGYTF
TRBD2 | . | TRBJ2-3 | TRBV4-3 | TGCGCCAGCAGCCAATCAAGAGCGGGAGGCACAGATACGCAGTATTTT | CASSQSRAGGTDTQYF
TRBD1 | . | TRBJ1-2 | TRBV28 | TGTGCCAGCAGTTTATTCCCGGGACAGGGGAGCGGCTACACCTTC | CASSLFPGQGSGYTF
. | . | TRBJ1-2 | TRBV5-1 | TGCGCCAGCAGCTTAGGAGGGGACTATGGCTACACCTTC | CASSLGGDYGYTF
. | . | TRBJ1-1 | TRBV15 | TGTGCCACCAGCAGAGGGGAGGGGCCGAACACTGAAGCTTTCTTT | CATSRGEGPNTEAFF
. | . | TRBJ1-2 | TRBV7-9 | TGTGCCAGCAGCCCCCCGCCGGTGGGCGGCTACACCTTC | CASSPPPVGGYTF
TRBD1 | . | TRBJ2-7 | TRBV6-5 | TGTGCCAGCAGTTACTGGGACAGCTACGAGCAGTACTTC | CASSYWDSYEQYF
TRBD2 | . | TRBJ2-1 | TRBV19 | TGTGCCAGTAGTATAGGGCGGGGGGGCCCCTACAATGAGCAGTTCTTC | CASSIGRGGPYNEQFF
. | . | TRBJ2-1 | TRBV28 | TGTGCCAGTACGAGGCCCCCGAATGAGCAGTTCTTC | CASTRPPNEQFF
TRBD1 | . | TRBJ1-5 | TRBV6-1 | TGTGCCAGCTACGAGGGGGCGAACAATCAGCCCCAGCATTTT | CASYEGANNQPQHF
. | . | TRBJ2-3 | TRBV29-1 | TGCAGCGTGGACAGAATTAGCACAGATACGCAGTATTTT | CSVDRISTDTQYF
. | few | TRBJ1-1 | TRBV27 | TGTGCCAGCAGTTTAGGGGGGGTGTACACTGAAGCTTTCTTT | CASSLGGVYTEAFF